The next 29 T cell receptor beta chains were all read from a single sample in a study of blood T cell repertoires in COVID-19. The repertoire was sequenced with immunoSEQ multiplex PCR; TCRdb's copy has only in-frame clones and lacks some. The sample yields 150,000 to 200,000 clones, about 85% seen once. Sequencing was performed on peripheral blood. The receptors were sampled from a woman older than 75 in a cohort sampled during active or convalescent COVID-19.

The chain uses TRBV7-6 and TRBJ2-3; 7 nucleotides align to TRBD1. CDR1 and CDR2 (germline): SGHVS, FNYEAQ. The V segment lost 5 bases and the J segment 0 bases; nucleotides outside the gene matches: 5. The CDR3 runs 15 residues. The CDR3 nucleotides read TGTGCCAGCAGCCCCCGGGACAGTAGCACAGATACGCAGTATTTT. It is translated as CASSPRDSSTDTQYF.

This rearrangement joins TRBV9 to TRBJ2-2; perhaps TRBD2 as D (6 bases). Trimming shortened V by 7 bases and J by 3 bases, and 16 bases separated the two germline ends. This CDR3 spans 15 amino acids. Germline CDR1 SGDLS, CDR2 YYNGEE. The CDR3 DNA follows: TGTGCCAGCGGGAGGTTGGGTGGGGACACCGGGGAGCTGTTTTTT. It yields the protein CASGRLGGDTGELFF.

This chain uses TRBV29-1 with TRBJ1-2; a possible D gene is TRBD1 (6 bases). Trimming shortened V by 7 bases and J by 4 bases, and 13 bases separated the two germline ends. Germline assignment: CDR1 SQVTM and CDR2 ANQGSEA. CDR3 length: 12 amino acids. CDR3 bases: TGCAGCGCTAACAGGGATAGCTATGGCTACACCTTC. Translating gives CSANRDSYGYTF.

Of note for this clone: One end of the junction is discordant with germline, which a read error may explain. The V call is TRBV7-9, the J call TRBJ1-5, with 12 bases aligning to TRBD1. The CDR3 loop spans 16 amino acids. Per the germline V gene, CDR1 is SEHNR and CDR2 is FQNEAQ (reference sequence). DNA of the CDR3: TGTGCCAGCAGCCCCAGCGGGACAGGGGGCAAACAGCCCCAGCATTTT. Translating gives CASSPSGTGGKQPQHF. Full variable domain (outside the CDR3, taken from reference TRBV7-9 and TRBJ1-5): DTGVSQNPRHKITKRGQNVTFRCDPISEHNRLYWYRQTLGQGPEFLTYFQNEAQLEKSRLLSDRFSAERPKGSFSTLEIQRTEQGDSAMYLCASSPSGTGGKQPQHFGDGTRLSIL.

The V call is TRBV7-2, the J call TRBJ2-7, with TRBD1 identical over 7 bases. In germline, CDR1 is SGHTA, CDR2 FQGNSA. V was pared by 5 bases and J by 2 bases, with 6 bases of the junction left unmatched. CDR3 length: 14 amino acids. The CDR3 nucleotides are TGTGCCAGCAGCCACGACGGGACAGCCTACGAGCAGTACTTC. Its protein is CASSHDGTAYEQYF.

The chain recombines TRBV11-2 with TRBJ2-3; 9 bases are shared with TRBD2. The CDR3 totals 16 residues. Germline lookup yields CDR1 SGHAT and CDR2 FQNNGV. V lost 5 bases, J lost 4 bases, and 10 bases stayed unmatched. CDR3 sequence (DNA): TGTGCCAGCAGCCTCGGCAGGGCGGGAGGGGCAGATACGCAGTATTTT. It codes for CASSLGRAGGADTQYF. Combining the CDR3 with reference TRBV11-2 and TRBJ2-3 gives the whole variable domain EAGVAQSPRYKIIEKRQSVAFWCNPISGHATLYWYQQILGQGPKLLIQFQNNGVVDDSQLPKDRFSAERLKGVDSTLKIQPAKLEDSAVYLCASSLGRAGGADTQYFGPGTRLTVL.

The chain has TRBV5-1 and TRBJ2-1, with TRBD1 identical over 10 bases. Germline V gene lookup returns CDR1 SGHRS and CDR2 YFSETQ. Germline trimming cut 4 bases from V and 3 bases from J; bases unmatched to any gene: 7. The CDR3 is made up of 16 amino acids. CDR3 coding DNA: TGCGCCAGCAGCCTCGAGGGACAGGGGATCTACAATGAGCAGTTCTTC. Translated, it gives CASSLEGQGIYNEQFF.

The V and J genes are TRBV5-1 and TRBJ2-5; TRBD1 aligns across 7 bases. The CDR3 is 15 amino acids. Germline V gives CDR1 SGHRS, CDR2 YFSETQ. The V and J ends lost 4 bases and 5 bases, in that order; junction bases with no gene match: 11. The DNA of the CDR3 is TGCGCCAGCAGCCTCGGACAGGCTGGGTGGGAGACCCAGTACTTC. The encoded protein is CASSLGQAGWETQYF.

The V gene is TRBV11-2, the J gene TRBJ1-3; TRBD1 matches 9 bases. This CDR3 contains 18 residues. Germline V gives CDR1 SGHAT, CDR2 FQNNGV. V dropped 5 bases and J dropped 5; count of bases not matched to a gene: 16. The CDR3 loop reads CASSERAGDRVSRNTIYF. The DNA for the CDR3 is TGTGCCAGCAGCGAACGAGCGGGGGACAGGGTTTCCCGAAACACCATATATTTT.

In regard to this clone: This sample also contains other DNA sequences that code for the same CDR3. This sequence joins TRBV27 and TRBJ1-6; TRBD1 is a possible D gene (5 bases). This CDR3 region has 15 residues. Trimming removed 2 bases at V and 4 bases at J, with 9 bases between. The germline CDR1 and CDR2 sequences are MNHEY and SMNVEV (reference sequence). CDR3 amino acids: CASSLGGGYNSPLHF. The CDR3 DNA follows: TGTGCCAGCAGTTTAGGGGGGGGGTATAATTCACCCCTCCACTTT.

The chain has TRBV30 and TRBJ1-2, with 8 nucleotides matching TRBD1. This CDR3 comprises 12 residues. Germline V CDR1 and CDR2: GTSNPN, SVGIG (reference sequence). Trimming cost V 2 bases and J 7 bases; bases outside gene matches: 3. CDR3 in amino acids: CAWSTTGGGYTF. In DNA, the CDR3 is TGTGCCTGGAGTACCACAGGGGGTGGCTACACCTTC.

In this sample, this clone turned up a few times. The CDR3 spells CASSQEAAGGSYEQYF. Here the CDR3 DNA reads TGTGCCAGCAGCCAAGAAGCTGCGGGGGGCTCCTACGAGCAGTACTTC. The chain has TRBV14 and TRBJ2-7; 8 positions match TRBD2. Germline CDR1 is SGHDN and CDR2 is FVKESK. The CDR3 is 16 amino acids. The junction had 4 bases not matched to a gene; V was cut back by 0 bases and J by 0 bases.

This chain links TRBV3-1 (or the pseudogene TRBV3-2) with TRBJ1-1; the match to TRBD1 covers 10 bases. With 0 bases clipped from V and 3 bases from J, the junction kept 25 bases outside the gene matches. Germline V gene data show CDR1 as LGHDT and CDR2 as YNNKEL (reference sequence). This CDR3 is 23 amino acids long. DNA of the CDR3: TGTGCCAGCAGCCAAGATCGCGGGGAGTCGGTCGGGACAGGGGTCCGGAGGGACACTGAAGCTTTCTTT. Amino acids: CASSQDRGESVGTGVRRDTEAFF.

V is TRBV27 and J is TRBJ1-5; D is unresolved. Germline CDR1 MNHEY, CDR2 SMNVEV (reference sequence). CDR3 length: 14 residues. Trimming took off 6 bases at V and 0 bases at J, with 9 bases between the two ends. CDR3 DNA: TGTGCCAGCAGCCTGGGCTATAGCAATCAGCCCCAGCATTTT. Amino acid sequence: CASSLGYSNQPQHF.

This clone was detected only once. The gene calls are TRBV10-3 and TRBJ1-2, with D possibly matching TRBD1 (5 bases). Per the germline V gene, CDR1 is ENHRY and CDR2 is SYGVKD. The germline V and J ends were trimmed by 5 bases and 1 base, with 8 bases remaining between them. The CDR3 loop spans 13 amino acids. The CDR3 region has the DNA TGTGCCATCAGTTATGACAGTAACTATGGCTACACCTTC. Its translation is CAISYDSNYGYTF.

The CDR3 DNA reads as TGTGCCAGCAGCGTATCACAGGGGGCAACAACTGAAGCTTTCTTT. Encoded protein: CASSVSQGATTEAFF. The chain links TRBV9 to TRBJ1-1; 9 nucleotides align to TRBD1. This CDR3 region has 15 residues. The V gene's germline CDR1 is SGDLS and CDR2 YYNGEE. J gave up 5 bases and V 1 base, and 6 bases lay outside the gene matches.

The chain has TRBV6-5 and TRBJ2-7, with D perhaps matching TRBD1 (5 bases). This CDR3 comprises 13 residues. Trimming took 4 bases from V and 6 from J, leaving 13 bases between them. Per germline, CDR1 MNHEY and CDR2 SVGAGI. CDR3 DNA: TGTGCCAGCAGTTCCCAGGGTTTTGCCGAGCAGTACTTC. Its translation is CASSSQGFAEQYF.

The chain is built from TRBV4-1 and TRBJ2-3; 11 bases match TRBD2. The trim removed 1 base at V and 6 bases at J, leaving 12 bases unmatched. The CDR3 length is 18 residues. Germline V gene data show CDR1 as MGHRA and CDR2 as YSYEKL. The CDR3 DNA is TGCGCCAGCAGCCAAGGGTACCCGCTAGCGGGAGGTGCGGATACGCAGTATTTT. Translating it yields CASSQGYPLAGGADTQYF.

This rearrangement joins TRBV7-2 to TRBJ2-7, with D maybe TRBD1 (5 bases). The CDR3 is 14 residues long. V lost 2 bases and J 3 bases, leaving 11 bases between the germline ends. The germline CDR1 and CDR2 sequences are SGHTA and FQGNSA. This chain's CDR3 is CASSLSSGFYEQYF. In nucleotides, the CDR3 is TGTGCCAGCAGCTTATCGTCAGGGTTCTACGAGCAGTACTTC.

The genes are TRBV5-4 and TRBJ2-3; D remains ambiguous. CDR3 length: 13 residues. The germline gives CDR1 SGHNT, CDR2 YYREEE (reference sequence). Deletions cut 5 bases from V and 6 bases from J, with 13 bases between. CDR3 sequence reads: CASRPELGDTQYF. CDR3 coding DNA: TGTGCCAGCAGACCCGAGCTTGGTGATACGCAGTATTTT.

This chain uses TRBV5-1 with TRBJ2-1; 9 bases map to TRBD2. Trimming cost V 3 bases and J 3 bases; bases outside gene matches: 10. Looked up from germline, CDR1 is SGHRS and CDR2 is YFSETQ. The CDR3 spans 17 residues. In DNA form, the CDR3 reads TGCGCCAGCAGCTATGCTCTAGCGGGGACCGTCTACAATGAGCAGTTCTTC. Amino acids: CASSYALAGTVYNEQFF.

The chain is built from TRBV18 and TRBJ1-1; 7 bases are shared with TRBD1. This CDR3 region has 16 residues. V lost 3 bases and J lost 5; bases outside the gene matches: 12. Germline CDR1 is KGHSH and CDR2 is LQKENI. CDR3 region: CASSPVQGIRKTEAFF. The CDR3 coding sequence is TGTGCCAGCTCACCCGTACAGGGGATTAGAAAAACTGAAGCTTTCTTT.

V is TRBV5-8 and J is TRBJ1-3, with D unclear. The V end was cut by 3 bases, the J end by 0 bases, with 13 bases between. The V gene's germline CDR1 is SGHTS and CDR2 YDEGEE. CDR3 length equals 16 residues. The CDR3 DNA follows: TGTGCCAGCAGCTCGGTGGTTCACGCCTCTGGAAACACCATATATTTT. This translates into CASSSVVHASGNTIYF.

V gene TRBV15 combines with J gene TRBJ1-5; TRBD1 matches 12 bases. The CDR3 consists of 17 residues. V trimming: 5 bases; J trimming: 3 bases; junction bases outside the gene matches: 8. Germline CDR1 LNHNV, CDR2 YYDKDF (reference sequence). CDR3 in DNA: TGTGCCACCAGCTCGGGACAGGGGGCAATAGTCAATCAGCCCCAGCATTTT. It specifies CATSSGQGAIVNQPQHF.

The chain carries TRBV4-1 and TRBJ1-2, with D perhaps matching TRBD1 (5 bases). V dropped 4 bases and J dropped 8 bases, with 14 bases sitting between them. The CDR3 consists of 13 residues. Germline CDR1 is MGHRA and CDR2 is YSYEKL. The DNA of the CDR3 is TGCGCCAGCAGCCCACAGGAAAGAGGAGGCTACACCTTC. It is translated as CASSPQERGGYTF.

This clone was observed a single time. The CDR3 loop is CASSSPSYRVFHTEAFF. CDR3 nucleotides: TGTGCCAGCAGCTCACCTTCGTACAGGGTTTTCCACACTGAAGCTTTCTTT. This chain connects TRBV7-8 to TRBJ1-1; tentatively, D is TRBD1 (6 bases). Trimming took off 4 bases at V and 3 bases at J, with 21 bases between the two ends. The germline V gene has CDR1 SGHVS and CDR2 FQNEAQ. CDR3 size: 17 residues.

The count of this clone is one. The CDR3 region is CASHRSSYNSPLHF. CDR3 coding DNA: TGTGCCAGCCACAGGTCCTCCTATAATTCACCCCTCCACTTT. J is TRBJ1-6 and V is TRBV6-5; possible D gene TRBD1, 5 bases. Trimming shortened V by 8 bases and J by 0 bases, and 8 bases separated the two germline ends. This CDR3 has 14 residues. Germline-derived CDR1 and CDR2 are MNHEY and SVGAGI.

In its sample, this clone was seen a few times. The J gene is TRBJ1-2, the V gene TRBV5-1; TRBD1 is a possible D gene (6 bases). The CDR3 is 14 residues long. CDR1 is SGHRS and CDR2 is YFSETQ in the germline V gene. V dropped 4 bases and J dropped 3 bases, with 13 bases sitting between them. CDR3 sequence (DNA): TGCGCCAGCAGCGACGAACAGGGCCACTATGGCTACACCTTC. Amino acid sequence: CASSDEQGHYGYTF.

This chain links TRBV5-6 with TRBJ1-5, with no clear D. CDR1 is SGHDT, CDR2 YYEEEE, per germline. The CDR3 contains 13 residues. Trimming pared 2 bases from V and 2 bases from J, leaving 5 bases between. CDR3 loop: CASSFGGNQPQHF. CDR3 DNA sequence: TGTGCCAGCAGCTTCGGTGGCAATCAGCCCCAGCATTTT.